A single sample gave rise to the 3 T cell receptor beta chains below, sequenced in a study of cytomegalovirus exposure and HLA in healthy donors (TCRdb year 2017). Receptors were amplified or captured by the immunoSEQ multiplex PCR assay. A mixture of 60 forward primers for TCR Vbeta segments and 13 reverse primers for TCR Jbeta segments was used in the multiplex PCR. Drawn from immuneACCESS, this table holds only the in-frame rearrangements with V and J called that TCRdb kept. Clones are partly lost; checked studies trace under half to an unresolved V gene and leave the rest unexplained. The sample table lists about 110,000 clones, more than 65% of them with a count of one. Jointly, the top ten make up less than 0.95% of the sample. The specimen sequenced was PBMCs. The receptors derive from a boy younger than 18 in good health and CMV-seronegative.

The chain uses TRBV6-5 and TRBJ1-2; TRBD1 aligns across 10 bases. Germline V gene data show CDR1 as MNHEY and CDR2 as SVGAGI. There are 12 residues in the CDR3. The trim removed 8 bases at V and 10 bases at J, leaving 7 bases unmatched. The CDR3 here is CASGTGTGDYTF. In DNA, the CDR3 is TGTGCCAGCGGAACCGGGACAGGGGACTACACCTTC.

The rearrangement links TRBV7-4 to TRBJ2-1; 12 bases map to TRBD2. V gave up 4 bases and J gave up 4 bases; unmatched junction bases: 8. In germline, CDR1 is SGHVT, CDR2 SQSDAQ. The CDR3 is made up of 17 amino acids. CDR3 sequence reads: CASSSAPLAGGYNEQFF. The CDR3 nucleotides are TGTGCCAGCAGCTCCGCCCCACTAGCGGGGGGATACAATGAGCAGTTCTTC.

This clone was counted a few times. The chain recombines TRBV27 with TRBJ2-7, with TRBD2 identical over 12 bases. V lost 5 bases, J lost 5 bases, and 7 bases stayed unmatched. Germline V gene lookup returns CDR1 MNHEY and CDR2 SMNVEV (reference sequence). The CDR3 loop spans 15 amino acids. CDR3 coding DNA: TGTGCCAGCAGTACCTGGACTAGCGGGAACCACGAGCAGTACTTC. It translates to CASSTWTSGNHEQYF.